These 27 T cell receptor beta chains share one sample of origin, sequenced in a study of graft-versus-host responses after intestinal transplantation. Using immunoSEQ multiplex PCR, the repertoire was profiled, and TCRdb retains in-frame clones only, with some absent. The sample comprises just under 100,000 clones, 80% to 95% of which are singletons, and more than 15% rests with the top ten. Here the sequenced sample was PBMCs, taken about 450 days after intestinal transplant. Every receptor here comes from a human patient who received an intestinal transplant, so some T cells may come from the graft donor.

The chain employs TRBV2 and TRBJ2-5, with TRBD1 matching over 8 bases. Trimming at V came to 3 bases and at J to 6 bases, leaving 9 bases not matched to a gene. CDR1 is SNHLY and CDR2 is FYNNEI in the germline V gene. The CDR3 is 15 amino acids. The CDR3 nucleotides read TGTGCCAGCAGTGATGGGGCAGGGGGCGGCCAGACCCAGTACTTC. Translated: CASSDGAGGGQTQYF.

This chain uses TRBV4-1 with TRBJ2-2, with a possible D match to TRBD1 (5 bases). The germline CDR1 and CDR2 sequences are MGHRA and YSYEKL. The CDR3 sequence is 12 residues long. The V and J ends lost 8 bases and 1 base respectively, with 5 bases between them. The CDR3 sequence is CASQGNTGELFF. The CDR3 DNA sequence: TGCGCCAGCCAGGGGAACACCGGGGAGCTGTTTTTT.

This chain connects TRBV2 to TRBJ2-7; 7 bases are shared with TRBD1. CDR3 length: 12 residues. The ends lost 6 bases at V and 3 bases at J; junction bases unmatched: 2. Germline values: CDR1 SNHLY, CDR2 FYNNEI. The CDR3 DNA sequence: TGTGCCAGCAGGGGGGACAGCTACGAGCAGTACTTC. Its protein product is CASRGDSYEQYF. Together with reference TRBV2 and TRBJ2-7, the CDR3 gives the full variable domain: EPEVTQTPSHQVTQMGQEVILRCVPISNHLYFYWYRQILGQKVEFLVSFYNNEISEKSEIFDDQFSVERPDGSNFTLKIRSTKLEDSAMYFCASRGDSYEQYFGPGTRLTVT.

The rearrangement links TRBV25-1 to TRBJ2-5, with TRBD2 as a possible D gene (6 bases). Germline CDR1 reads MGHDK; CDR2 reads SYGVNS. Trimming stripped 4 bases from V and 5 bases from J, with 17 bases between. CDR3 length: 15 residues. CDR3 DNA: TGTGCCAGCAGTGGACCCGTGGGGGGTCCGGAGACCCAGTACTTC. The encoded protein is CASSGPVGGPETQYF.

In DNA form, the CDR3 reads TGTGCCAGCTCACCCTCTAGCGGGGGGTTGTCAGATACGCAGTATTTT. This codes for CASSPSSGGLSDTQYF. The rearrangement joins TRBV18 to TRBJ2-3, with 11 nucleotides matching TRBD2. The J segment lost 4 bases and the V segment lost 3 bases, leaving 6 bases of the junction unmatched. The V gene's germline CDR1 is KGHSH and CDR2 LQKENI. The CDR3 sequence is 16 residues long.

V gene TRBV2 combines with J gene TRBJ1-2, with TRBD1 identical over 10 bases. From germline, CDR1 is SNHLY and CDR2 FYNNEI. With 7 bases clipped from V and 5 bases from J, the junction kept 10 bases outside the gene matches. There are 15 residues in the CDR3. The DNA for the CDR3 is TGTGCCAGCAATGAGGGGACAGGGGCGGGGTATGGCTACACCTTC. It yields the protein CASNEGTGAGYGYTF.

This clone was recorded once. The chain employs TRBV11-2 and TRBJ1-1; D gene ambiguous. The CDR3 length is 14 residues. With 4 bases removed from V and 1 base from J, the gap between germline ends came to 10 bases. Per the germline V gene, CDR1 is SGHAT and CDR2 is FQNNGV. The CDR3 DNA reads TGTGCCAGCAGCTCTAAAGTTCAGAACACTGAAGCTTTCTTT. Protein sequence: CASSSKVQNTEAFF. Full variable domain (rest looked up from reference TRBV11-2 and TRBJ1-1): EAGVAQSPRYKIIEKRQSVAFWCNPISGHATLYWYQQILGQGPKLLIQFQNNGVVDDSQLPKDRFSAERLKGVDSTLKIQPAKLEDSAVYLCASSSKVQNTEAFFGQGTRLTVV.

The chain combines TRBV5-1 with TRBJ2-3, with 7 bases fitting TRBD2. The CDR3 is 16 residues long. Germline V lookup: CDR1 SGHRS, CDR2 YFSETQ. V gave up 0 bases and J gave up 4 bases; unmatched junction bases: 8. As DNA, the CDR3 is TGCGCCAGCAGCTTGGAGGCAGGGCGGGGGTCAGATACGCAGTATTTT. Amino acid sequence: CASSLEAGRGSDTQYF.

The sample holds one count of this clone. The V and J genes are TRBV10-3 and TRBJ2-3; tentatively, D is TRBD2 (6 bases). CDR1 is ENHRY, CDR2 SYGVKD, per germline. Trimming stripped 0 bases from V and 9 bases from J, with 16 bases between. This CDR3 has 15 amino acids. CDR3 in amino acids: CAISESDSPAGTQYF. In nucleotides, the CDR3 is TGTGCCATCAGTGAGTCAGACTCTCCCGCGGGGACGCAGTATTTT.

This clone was seen a single time. This same CDR3 is encoded by further DNA sequences in the sample. The chain joins TRBV5-1 to TRBJ1-1, with D possibly matching TRBD1 (5 bases). Germline lookup yields CDR1 SGHRS and CDR2 YFSETQ. This CDR3 contains 11 residues. V was trimmed by 4 bases and J by 5 bases, leaving 6 bases between them. In nucleotides, the CDR3 is TGCGCCAGCAGCAGGGGTACTGAAGCTTTCTTT. Protein: CASSRGTEAFF. Looking up the rest from reference TRBV5-1 and TRBJ1-1 gives the full variable domain: KAGVTQTPRYLIKTRGQQVTLSCSPISGHRSVSWYQQTPGQGLQFLFEYFSETQRNKGNFPGRFSGRQFSNSRSEMNVSTLELGDSALYLCASSRGTEAFFGQGTRLTVV.

The V gene is TRBV6-1, the J gene TRBJ1-5, with D tentatively TRBD1 (5 bases). Trimming cost V 7 bases and J 6 bases, with 13 bases left between them. The V gene's germline CDR1 is MNHNS and CDR2 SASEGT. The CDR3 covers 13 residues. The CDR3 region has the DNA TGTGCCAGCACCAACCAGGGCGGTCAGCCCCAGCATTTT. Protein product: CASTNQGGQPQHF.

The chain uses TRBV2 and TRBJ1-6; a possible D gene is TRBD1 (5 bases). V lost 5 bases and J 9 bases, leaving 17 bases between the germline ends. This CDR3 comprises 15 residues. From germline, CDR1 is SNHLY and CDR2 FYNNEI. CDR3 nucleotides: TGTGCCAGCAGTAAACCCGGGACGGAGGGTTCACCCCTCCACTTT. Encoded protein: CASSKPGTEGSPLHF.

The chain is built from TRBV7-3 and TRBJ1-2, with D uncertain. Trimming left V 0 bases short and J 4 bases short, with 6 bases between. The CDR3 totals 13 residues. Germline assignment: CDR1 SGHTA and CDR2 FQGTGA. The DNA for the CDR3 is TGTGCCAGCAGCTTAACAAGCGGCTATGGCTACACCTTC. As protein: CASSLTSGYGYTF.

This clone appeared once. The rearrangement links TRBV7-6 to TRBJ2-2, with D maybe TRBD1 (6 bases). With 3 bases removed from V and 6 bases from J, the gap between germline ends came to 14 bases. Per germline, CDR1 SGHVS and CDR2 FNYEAQ. The CDR3 length is 15 residues. The CDR3, as DNA: TGTGCCAGCAGCTTTACAGGGTTGGGGGCCGGGGAGCTGTTTTTT. It encodes CASSFTGLGAGELFF.

The chain couples TRBV5-1 to TRBJ1-1, with D hard to call. The V gene's germline CDR1 is SGHRS and CDR2 YFSETQ. This CDR3 spans 14 amino acids. The V end lost 0 bases, the J end lost 0 bases, and 6 bases lay between the germline ends. Here the CDR3 DNA reads TGCGCCAGCAGCTTGGGGCCGATGAACACTGAAGCTTTCTTT. The encoded protein is CASSLGPMNTEAFF.

This sequence joins TRBV5-1 and TRBJ2-5; D may correspond to TRBD1 or TRBD2 (6 bases each). V lost 3 bases and J 5 bases, leaving 11 bases between the germline ends. This CDR3 is 13 amino acids long. Germline V lookup: CDR1 SGHRS, CDR2 YFSETQ. The CDR3 is CASSSLGGETQYF. DNA of the CDR3: TGCGCCAGCAGCTCCCTAGGGGGGGAGACCCAGTACTTC. Supplemented by reference TRBV5-1 and TRBJ2-5, the full variable domain reads KAGVTQTPRYLIKTRGQQVTLSCSPISGHRSVSWYQQTPGQGLQFLFEYFSETQRNKGNFPGRFSGRQFSNSRSEMNVSTLELGDSALYLCASSSLGGETQYFGPGTRLLVL.

This chain uses TRBV27 with TRBJ1-1; a weak D match, TRBD1 (6 bases). The CDR3 sequence is 14 residues long. Germline assignment: CDR1 MNHEY and CDR2 SMNVEV (reference sequence). The germline V and J ends were trimmed by 0 bases and 4 bases, with 9 bases remaining between them. The chain's CDR3 is CASSLSGAGTEAFF. The CDR3 DNA reads TGTGCCAGCAGTTTATCGGGGGCTGGCACTGAAGCTTTCTTT.

J is TRBJ2-1 and V is TRBV7-6, with D hard to call. The CDR3 sequence is 11 residues long. Trimming shortened V by 0 bases and J by 8 bases, and 2 bases separated the two germline ends. Germline values: CDR1 SGHVS, CDR2 FNYEAQ. The CDR3 protein is CASSLADEQFF. The CDR3, as DNA: TGTGCCAGCAGCTTAGCGGATGAGCAGTTCTTC. The full variable domain, rest sourced from reference TRBV7-6 and TRBJ2-1, is GAGVSQSPRYKVTKRGQDVALRCDPISGHVSLYWYRQALGQGPEFLTYFNYEAQQDKSGLPNDRFSAERPEGSISTLTIQRTEQRDSAMYRCASSLADEQFFGPGTRLTVL.

This chain connects TRBV7-9 to TRBJ2-7, with D unclear. V was cut by 5 bases and J by 4 bases, with 12 bases left in between. The CDR3 spans 13 residues. In germline, CDR1 is SEHNR, CDR2 FQNEAQ (reference sequence). The CDR3 DNA reads as TGTGCCAGCAGCAAAACCTCATATTACGAGCAGTACTTC. Protein product: CASSKTSYYEQYF.

The chain employs TRBV18 and TRBJ2-7, with 7 bases identical to TRBD1. V lost 6 bases, J lost 0 bases, and 5 bases stayed unmatched. The CDR3 is 14 amino acids. Germline lookup yields CDR1 KGHSH and CDR2 LQKENI. The CDR3 sequence is CASSPGQTSYEQYF. For the CDR3, the DNA is TGTGCCAGCTCTCCGGGACAGACCTCCTACGAGCAGTACTTC. Filled out from reference TRBV18 and TRBJ2-7, the complete variable domain reads NAGVMQNPRHLVRRRGQEARLRCSPMKGHSHVYWYRQLPEEGLKFMVYLQKENIIDESGMPKERFSAEFPKEGPSILRIQQVVRGDSAAYFCASSPGQTSYEQYFGPGTRLTVT.

The rearrangement links TRBV5-1 to TRBJ1-3; no clear D gene. Between the trimmed V and J ends, which lost 0 bases and 0 bases, there was a span of 7 bases. Germline lookup yields CDR1 SGHRS and CDR2 YFSETQ. The CDR3 extends over 15 amino acids. Here the CDR3 reads CASSLGSSSGNTIYF. For the CDR3, the DNA is TGCGCCAGCAGCTTGGGGAGCAGCTCTGGAAACACCATATATTTT.

This chain connects TRBV5-5 to TRBJ2-5; 9 bases map to TRBD2. Germline V gene sequence: CDR1 SGHKS, CDR2 YYEKEE (reference sequence). This CDR3 comprises 14 residues. V was pared by 4 bases and J by 5 bases, with 6 bases of the junction left unmatched. The CDR3 sequence is CASSPGLAQETQYF. The CDR3 region has the DNA TGTGCCAGCAGCCCTGGACTAGCGCAGGAGACCCAGTACTTC.

This chain uses TRBV6-5 with TRBJ2-1; D gene unclear. Germline lookup yields CDR1 MNHEY and CDR2 SVGAGI. V dropped 8 bases and J dropped 10 bases, with 12 bases sitting between them. The CDR3 has 11 residues. For the CDR3, the DNA is TGTGCCAGCGTCGCTTTTGGAGAGCAGTTCTTC. Translation gives CASVAFGEQFF.

The chain carries TRBV10-2 and TRBJ2-7; D gene unclear. The germline gives CDR1 WSHSY, CDR2 SAAADI. There are 12 residues in the CDR3. Deletions cut 4 bases from V and 3 bases from J, with 7 bases between. In nucleotides, the CDR3 is TGCGCCAGCAGTGGACCCCACTACGAGCAGTACTTC. Translation gives CASSGPHYEQYF.

In regard to this clone: Other DNA sequences in this specimen translate into the identical CDR3. The genes are TRBV20-1 and TRBJ1-2; D gene ambiguous. This CDR3 contains 11 residues. V shed 0 bases and J shed 5 bases, with 4 bases lying between them. CDR1 is DFQATT, CDR2 SNEGSKA, per germline (reference sequence). CDR3 nucleotide sequence: TGCAGTGCTAGAGAGGGATATGGCTACACCTTC. This encodes CSAREGYGYTF.

The chain links TRBV10-3 to TRBJ2-1; 8 nucleotides line up with TRBD2. CDR1 ENHRY and CDR2 SYGVKD come from the germline V gene. Trimming cost V 11 bases and J 6 bases; bases outside gene matches: 6. CDR3 length: 12 amino acids. The CDR3 protein is CALGLAGNEQFF. Written as DNA, the CDR3 is TGTGCCTTGGGGCTAGCGGGCAATGAGCAGTTCTTC.

This sequence joins TRBV5-1 and TRBJ1-1, with D maybe TRBD1 (6 bases). Trimming took 4 bases from V and 9 from J, leaving 16 bases between them. The CDR3 contains 13 residues. Germline V gene sequence: CDR1 SGHRS, CDR2 YFSETQ. The CDR3 region is CASSPGLGGQAFF. CDR3 coding DNA: TGCGCCAGCAGCCCAGGTTTGGGGGGGCAAGCTTTCTTT.